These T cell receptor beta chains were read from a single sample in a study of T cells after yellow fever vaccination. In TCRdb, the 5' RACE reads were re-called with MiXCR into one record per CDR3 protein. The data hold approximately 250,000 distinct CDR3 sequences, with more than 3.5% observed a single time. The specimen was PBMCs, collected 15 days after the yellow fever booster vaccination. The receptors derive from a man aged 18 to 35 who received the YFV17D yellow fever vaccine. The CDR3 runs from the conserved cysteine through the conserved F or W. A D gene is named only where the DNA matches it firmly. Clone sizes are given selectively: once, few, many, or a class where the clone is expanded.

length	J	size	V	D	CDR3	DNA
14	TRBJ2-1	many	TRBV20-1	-	CSAASVEWAFEQFF	TGCAGTGCCGCCTCGGTGGAGTGGGCCTTCGAGCAGTTCTTC
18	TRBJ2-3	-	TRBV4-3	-	CASSQDSAGAPLTDTQYF	TGCGCCAGCAGCCAAGATTCGGCAGGGGCTCCACTCACAGATACGCAGTATTTT
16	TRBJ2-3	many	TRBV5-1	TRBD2	CASSWGLVGITDTQYF	TGCGCCAGCAGCTGGGGACTAGTTGGTATCACAGATACGCAGTATTTT
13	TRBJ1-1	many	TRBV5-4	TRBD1	CASRGQDPTEAFF	TGTGCCAGCAGAGGACAGGACCCCACTGAAGCTTTCTTT
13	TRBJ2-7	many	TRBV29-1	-	CSVVAGQDGEQYF	TGCAGCGTTGTAGCCGGGCAGGACGGCGAGCAGTACTTC
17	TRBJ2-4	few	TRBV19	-	CASSIGVRALAKNIQYF	TGTGCCAGTAGTATAGGGGTCAGGGCTTTAGCCAAAAACATTCAGTACTTC
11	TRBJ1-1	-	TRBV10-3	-	CATRAGPQAFF	TGTGCCACCCGAGCGGGCCCTCAGGCTTTCTTT
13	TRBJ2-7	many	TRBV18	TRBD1	CASSGDREFEQYF	TGTGCCAGCTCCGGGGACAGGGAGTTCGAGCAGTACTTC
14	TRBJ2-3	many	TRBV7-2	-	CASSWDGSTDTQYF	TGTGCCAGCAGCTGGGACGGTAGCACAGATACGCAGTATTTT
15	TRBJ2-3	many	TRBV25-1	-	CASRSGAAPGDTQYF	TGTGCCAGCCGCTCGGGGGCGGCCCCCGGAGATACGCAGTATTTT
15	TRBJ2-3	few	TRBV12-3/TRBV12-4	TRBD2	CASSLVPGGADTQYF	TGTGCCAGCAGTTTGGTTCCGGGAGGGGCAGATACGCAGTATTTT
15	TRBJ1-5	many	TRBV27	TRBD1	CASSFRDRAHQPQHF	TGTGCCAGCAGTTTCCGCGACAGGGCCCATCAGCCCCAGCATTTT
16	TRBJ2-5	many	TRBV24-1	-	CATSDFKVSEQETQYF	TGTGCCACCAGTGATTTTAAGGTGTCAGAACAAGAGACCCAGTACTTC
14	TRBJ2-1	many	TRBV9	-	CASSGGADRNEQFF	TGTGCCAGCAGCGGCGGGGCCGATAGGAATGAGCAGTTCTTC
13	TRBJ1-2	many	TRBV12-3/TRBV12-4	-	CASRALERAGYTF	TGTGCCAGCAGGGCTTTGGAGCGGGCTGGCTACACCTTC
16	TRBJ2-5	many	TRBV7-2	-	CASSLASGGGQETQYF	TGTGCCAGCAGCTTAGCGTCCGGAGGCGGCCAAGAGACCCAGTACTTC
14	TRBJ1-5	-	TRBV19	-	CATADRRDNQPQHF	TGTGCCACCGCCGACCGAAGGGACAATCAGCCCCAGCATTTT
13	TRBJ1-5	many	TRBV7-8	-	CASSDRRNQPQHF	TGTGCCAGCAGCGACAGGAGGAATCAGCCCCAGCATTTT
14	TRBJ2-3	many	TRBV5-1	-	CASSLNRRGNTQYF	TGCGCCAGCAGCTTGAATCGACGAGGCAATACGCAGTATTTT
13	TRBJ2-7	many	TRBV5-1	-	CASSLPQTYEQYF	TGCGCCAGCAGTTTACCCCAAACCTACGAGCAGTACTTC
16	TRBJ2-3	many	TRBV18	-	CASSPRAVRGSDTQYF	TGTGCCAGCTCACCGCGCGCAGTGCGTGGCTCAGATACGCAGTATTTT
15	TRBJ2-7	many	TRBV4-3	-	CASSQRWGATYEQYF	TGCGCCAGCAGCCAAAGATGGGGGGCCACATACGAGCAGTACTTC
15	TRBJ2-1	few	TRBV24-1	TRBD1	CATRGTGGSGNEQFF	TGTGCCACCAGGGGAACAGGGGGCTCGGGAAATGAGCAGTTCTTC
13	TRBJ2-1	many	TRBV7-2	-	CASSAPRGGEQFF	TGTGCCAGCAGCGCCCCCAGGGGAGGTGAGCAGTTCTTC
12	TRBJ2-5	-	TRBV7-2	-	CASSPWSETQYF	TGTGCCAGCAGCCCCTGGTCAGAGACCCAGTACTTC
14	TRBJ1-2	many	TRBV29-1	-	CSVLDSSNHYGYTF	TGCAGCGTTCTAGACAGCTCCAATCACTATGGCTACACCTTC
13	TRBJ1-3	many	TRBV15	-	CATKPSSGNTIYF	TGTGCCACCAAACCTAGCTCTGGAAACACCATATATTTT
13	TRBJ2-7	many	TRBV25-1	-	CASSGRVGYEQYF	TGTGCCAGCAGTGGACGGGTGGGCTACGAGCAGTACTTC
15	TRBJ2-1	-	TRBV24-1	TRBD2	CATSDWSGGANEQFF	TGTGCCACCAGTGATTGGAGCGGGGGCGCCAATGAGCAGTTCTTC
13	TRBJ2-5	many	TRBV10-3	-	CAISELDQETQYF	TGTGCCATCAGTGAGCTTGACCAAGAGACCCAGTACTTC
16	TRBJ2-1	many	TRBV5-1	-	CASSLWDPSLVNEQFF	TGCGCCAGCAGCTTATGGGACCCGTCCCTTGTCAATGAGCAGTTCTTC
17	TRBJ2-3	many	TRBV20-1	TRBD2	CSATTSGGPLVTDTQYF	TGCAGTGCGACGACTAGCGGGGGGCCCCTTGTTACAGATACGCAGTATTTT
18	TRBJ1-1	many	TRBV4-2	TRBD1	CASSQYVSPGQGNTEAFF	TGTGCCAGCAGCCAATATGTTTCCCCGGGACAGGGGAACACTGAAGCTTTCTTT
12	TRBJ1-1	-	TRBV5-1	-	CASSLGTAEPFF	TGCGCCAGCAGCTTGGGGACAGCCGAACCTTTCTTT
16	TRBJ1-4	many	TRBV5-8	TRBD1	CASSFGQGALGEKLFF	TGTGCCAGCAGCTTCGGGCAGGGGGCATTGGGTGAAAAACTGTTTTTT
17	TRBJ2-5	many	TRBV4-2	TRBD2	CASSQRATSGARETQYF	TGTGCCAGCAGCCAGCGTGCGACTAGCGGGGCAAGGGAGACCCAGTACTTC